This passage covers 26 T cell receptor beta chains from one sample sequenced in a study of T cells after posttransplantation cyclophosphamide. Method: immunoSEQ multiplex PCR; TCRdb's copy keeps in-frame clones and lacks some. The profile covers about 38,000 clones, none occurring a single time. The sequenced sample was PBMCs. Receptors were obtained from a man under 40 in good health and a related stem cell transplant donor.

This clone has at least ten counts. This sequence joins TRBV5-1 and TRBJ1-2; D unresolved. Germline CDR1 is SGHRS and CDR2 is YFSETQ. Trimming stripped 0 bases from V and 4 bases from J, with 4 bases between. The length of the CDR3 is 12 residues. CDR3 loop: CASSLDRYGYTF. CDR3 DNA: TGCGCCAGCAGCTTGGATCGCTATGGCTACACCTTC. Full variable domain (outside the CDR3, taken from reference TRBV5-1 and TRBJ1-2): KAGVTQTPRYLIKTRGQQVTLSCSPISGHRSVSWYQQTPGQGLQFLFEYFSETQRNKGNFPGRFSGRQFSNSRSEMNVSTLELGDSALYLCASSLDRYGYTFGSGTRLTVV.

Ten or more counts support this clone. The CDR3, as DNA: TGTGCCATCAGACCGGACAGGGGGTCCTACAATGAGCAGTTCTTC. Encoded protein: CAIRPDRGSYNEQFF. V is TRBV10-3 and J is TRBJ2-1, with TRBD1 identical over 10 bases. Germline V gene lookup returns CDR1 ENHRY and CDR2 SYGVKD. V was pared by 6 bases and J by 1 base, with 3 bases of the junction left unmatched. The CDR3 is made up of 15 amino acids.

The table lists this clone with many counts. CDR3 amino acids: CASSQGVDTEVYEAFF. CDR3 bases: TGTGCCAGCAGCCAAGGAGTTGACACAGAGGTATATGAAGCTTTCTTT. The chain joins TRBV4-2 to TRBJ1-1; D is unresolved. CDR1 and CDR2 from the germline V gene are LGHNA and YNFKEQ. Trimming removed 1 base from V and 7 bases from J, with 19 bases in between. The CDR3 runs to 16 residues.

At least ten counts were recorded for this clone. The chain has TRBV2 and TRBJ2-1; D is possibly TRBD1 (5 bases). Trimming cost V 2 bases and J 3 bases, with 11 bases left between them. The CDR3 contains 15 residues. Per the germline V gene, CDR1 is SNHLY and CDR2 is FYNNEI. DNA of the CDR3: TGTGCCAGCAGTGAAAGTCAGGGCAGCTACAATGAGCAGTTCTTC. This sequence encodes CASSESQGSYNEQFF.

At least ten counts were recorded for this clone. The rearrangement joins TRBV5-1 to TRBJ2-7; D is unclear. The CDR3 has 13 amino acids. V lost 1 base and J lost 2, with 7 bases in between. Germline assignment: CDR1 SGHRS and CDR2 YFSETQ. The CDR3 region is CASSLTQTYEQYF. Here the CDR3 DNA reads TGCGCCAGCAGCTTGACTCAAACCTACGAGCAGTACTTC.

At least ten counts were recorded for this clone. The J gene is TRBJ2-7, the V gene TRBV5-5; TRBD1 might be the D (6 bases). The CDR3 covers 15 residues. The V and J ends lost 0 bases and 0 bases respectively, with 10 bases between them. From germline, CDR1 is SGHKS and CDR2 YYEKEE (reference sequence). This CDR3 is CASSLGQGSSYEQYF. CDR3 in DNA: TGTGCCAGCAGCTTGGGGCAGGGGAGCTCCTACGAGCAGTACTTC.

This clone was seen only a few times. The genes are TRBV7-3 and TRBJ1-6; D may be TRBD1 (5 bases). CDR1 SGHTA and CDR2 FQGTGA come from the germline V gene. V lost 2 bases and J 3 bases, leaving 8 bases between the germline ends. The CDR3 runs 15 residues. CDR3 nucleotide sequence: TGTGCCAGCAGCTTAGGAGGGGTCTATAATTCACCCCTCCACTTT. This codes for CASSLGGVYNSPLHF.

This clone was recorded many times. V and J are TRBV6-1 and TRBJ2-4; 13 bases agree with TRBD2. Unmatched junction bases numbered 7, after V lost 9 bases and J lost 5 bases. Germline assignment: CDR1 MNHNS and CDR2 SASEGT. The CDR3 extends over 15 amino acids. CDR3 sequence reads: CASLRLAGGENIQYF. CDR3 nucleotide sequence: TGTGCCAGTTTAAGACTAGCGGGGGGCGAAAACATTCAGTACTTC.

This clone was detected many times. The CDR3 DNA reads TGTGCCAGCAGCTTGGACAGCCCCGCTACCGGTCGTCTTCATCAGCCCCAGCATTTT. Its protein is CASSLDSPATGRLHQPQHF. The chain is built from TRBV7-6 and TRBJ1-5, with TRBD1 as a possible D gene (6 bases). V gave up 3 bases and J gave up 5 bases, with 26 bases separating them. Germline CDR1 reads SGHVS; CDR2 reads FNYEAQ. CDR3 length equals 19 residues.

This clone came up many times. This chain connects TRBV18 to TRBJ2-2, with D tentatively TRBD1 (5 bases). Germline V CDR1 and CDR2: KGHSH, LQKENI. V dropped 3 bases and J dropped 5 bases, with 7 bases sitting between them. The CDR3 has 13 amino acids. The CDR3 loop is CASSPQGTGELFF. CDR3 sequence (DNA): TGTGCCAGCTCACCTCAGGGTACCGGGGAGCTGTTTTTT.

The V gene is TRBV5-1, the J gene TRBJ2-3, with 8 bases identical to TRBD2. Trimming took 6 bases from V and 0 from J; bases not matched to a gene: 6. Looked up from germline, CDR1 is SGHRS and CDR2 is YFSETQ. The CDR3 totals 15 residues. The CDR3 is CASTSSGVSTDTQYF. The CDR3 DNA is TGCGCCAGCACCAGTAGCGGGGTTAGCACAGATACGCAGTATTTT.

In this sample, this clone turned up many times. This sequence joins TRBV2 and TRBJ1-5; 8 bases align to TRBD1. CDR3 length equals 13 residues. Per the germline V gene, CDR1 is SNHLY and CDR2 is FYNNEI. V lost 7 bases, J lost 7 bases, and 6 bases stayed unmatched. The DNA of the CDR3 is TGTGCCAGCACCAGACAGGGGATGCAGCCCCAGCATTTT. Protein sequence: CASTRQGMQPQHF.

This clone was observed at least ten times. V gene TRBV11-2 combines with J gene TRBJ2-2; 8 bases map to TRBD1. Germline V lookup: CDR1 SGHAT, CDR2 FQNNGV. With V trimmed by 5 bases and J by 7 bases, 15 bases remained unmatched. This CDR3 contains 17 residues. The CDR3 is CASSRNLLTGADGELFF. The CDR3 DNA reads as TGTGCCAGCAGCCGGAATCTTTTGACAGGGGCTGACGGGGAGCTGTTTTTT.

This clone was counted at least ten times. J is TRBJ2-1 and V is TRBV13, with D possibly matching TRBD1 (6 bases). Germline V CDR1 and CDR2: PRHDT, FYEKMQ (reference sequence). The CDR3 runs to 12 residues. V was shortened by 5 bases and J by 9 bases, with 11 bases between the two germline ends. The CDR3: CASSLRGGEQFF. As DNA, the CDR3 is TGTGCCAGCAGCCTCAGGGGTGGTGAGCAGTTCTTC.

This clone was counted at least ten times. The chain couples TRBV6-4 to TRBJ1-1; D may be TRBD1 (6 bases). The CDR3 runs to 16 residues. V was clipped by 0 bases and J by 5 bases, with 16 bases between them. Germline-derived CDR1 and CDR2 are MRHNA and SNTAGT. The CDR3 coding sequence is TGTGCCAGCAGTGACTCCTATGGGGGAAGGGGGACTGAAGCTTTCTTT. As protein: CASSDSYGGRGTEAFF.

This clone was counted ten times or more. The chain is built from TRBV2 and TRBJ2-2; tentative D call: TRBD1 (5 bases). Germline CDR1 and CDR2: SNHLY and FYNNEI. This CDR3 comprises 15 residues. V shed 1 base and J shed 5 bases, with 11 bases lying between them. The DNA of the CDR3 is TGTGCCAGCAGTGAAGGGACAATAACTACCGGGGAGCTGTTTTTT. Its protein product is CASSEGTITTGELFF.

This clone was found many times. The V gene is TRBV12-3 or TRBV12-4, the J gene TRBJ1-2, with TRBD1 as a possible D gene (6 bases). Trimming shortened V by 6 bases and J by 4 bases, and 15 bases separated the two germline ends. CDR3 length: 14 amino acids. As DNA, the CDR3 is TGTGCCAGCAGCTACCGTGGGGGCTTCTATGGCTACACCTTC. Amino acids: CASSYRGGFYGYTF.

The V call is TRBV19, the J call TRBJ2-2, with 9 positions matching TRBD1. The CDR3 runs to 15 residues. Unmatched junction bases numbered 6, after V lost 3 bases and J lost 7 bases. In germline, CDR1 is LNHDA, CDR2 SQIVND (reference sequence). CDR3 sequence: CASSIGDRDHGELFF. CDR3 bases: TGTGCCAGTAGTATTGGGGACAGGGATCACGGGGAGCTGTTTTTT.

The chain recombines TRBV27 with TRBJ1-5; no clear D. The CDR3 runs to 15 residues. V was shortened by 4 bases and J by 0 bases, with 10 bases between the two germline ends. Germline loops: CDR1 MNHEY, CDR2 SMNVEV (reference sequence). The CDR3 DNA is TGTGCCAGCAGTTCGACACTGTATAGCAATCAGCCCCAGCATTTT. Translation: CASSSTLYSNQPQHF.

This clone showed up many times. The chain links TRBV27 to TRBJ1-5; D possibly corresponds to TRBD1 (6 bases). Trimming pared 8 bases from V and 7 bases from J, leaving 12 bases between. CDR1 is MNHEY and CDR2 is SMNVEV in the germline V gene (reference sequence). This CDR3 has 12 amino acids. Here the CDR3 reads CASSQGGQPQHF. The CDR3 DNA reads TGTGCCAGCTCACAGGGAGGGCAGCCCCAGCATTTT.

This clone was counted many times. The chain has TRBV15 and TRBJ1-1; D is ambiguous. Germline V CDR1 and CDR2: LNHNV, YYDKDF (reference sequence). The CDR3 has 15 amino acids. The V end was cut by 3 bases, the J end by 6 bases, with 17 bases between. CDR3 residues: CATSRGRLNSAEAFF. In nucleotides, the CDR3 is TGTGCCACCAGCAGGGGGAGGTTGAATAGCGCTGAAGCTTTCTTT.

This chain connects TRBV6-2 or TRBV6-3 to TRBJ2-3; TRBD1 agrees at 11 bases. The CDR3 consists of 16 residues. The germline V gene encodes CDR1 MNHEY and CDR2 SVGEGT. Trimming removed 6 bases from V and 1 base from J; junction bases left unmatched: 6. For the CDR3, the DNA is TGTGCCAGCAGAGGACAGGGGGCTAAGGGCACAGATACGCAGTATTTT. Translated: CASRGQGAKGTDTQYF.

The J gene is TRBJ2-3, the V gene TRBV20-1; D is uncertain. The V gene lost 8 bases and the J gene lost 6 bases, with 9 bases spanning the gap. Germline lookup yields CDR1 DFQATT and CDR2 SNEGSKA (reference sequence). This CDR3 comprises 10 residues. Here the CDR3 DNA reads TGCAGTTGGGTAGGGGATACGCAGTATTTT. Translating gives CSWVGDTQYF.

A few counts support this clone. The J gene is TRBJ2-5, the V gene TRBV25-1, with 9 bases lining up with TRBD1. Germline values: CDR1 MGHDK, CDR2 SYGVNS. This CDR3 has 19 amino acids. V dropped 8 bases and J dropped 2; count of bases not matched to a gene: 21. The DNA for the CDR3 is TGTGCCAGCTTTGACTATACAGGGGGCCCTTATAGGACACAAGAGACCCAGTACTTC. Amino acids: CASFDYTGGPYRTQETQYF.

Only a few counts were recorded for this clone. The genes are TRBV4-3 and TRBJ2-2; TRBD1 aligns across 7 bases. The CDR3 runs 17 residues. Unmatched junction bases numbered 10, after V lost 4 bases and J lost 2 bases. Per the germline V gene, CDR1 is LGHNA and CDR2 is YSLEER. The CDR3 reads CASSRPAGTVNTGELFF. CDR3 nucleotide sequence: TGCGCCAGCAGCCGCCCCGCCGGGACAGTAAACACCGGGGAGCTGTTTTTT.

A few counts support this clone. The chain couples TRBV7-2 to TRBJ2-7, with 8 bases matching TRBD1. Germline loops: CDR1 SGHTA, CDR2 FQGNSA. This CDR3 region has 15 residues. After removal of 5 bases from V and 3 bases from J, the junction contained 9 bases not matched to a gene. The CDR3 DNA reads as TGTGCCAGCAGCGAGGTAACAGGGGGATTCTACGAGCAGTACTTC. This sequence encodes CASSEVTGGFYEQYF.